This TCR beta chain derives from a study of tumor-infiltrating lymphocytes in primary liver carcinoma. Across the whole study: Enrolled patients were male and female, aged 30 to 69 years. Overall study results and limits: Tumors had a top-250-clone fraction that was significantly higher than blood (p = 0.039).

The study co-extracted DNA and RNA from 20-30 mg of unsorted bulk tissue. Total RNA amounting to 500 ng was the source from which TCR beta cDNA was made with a constant-region primer. For TCR beta, libraries were produced by three nested multiplex PCR rounds using slightly modified ARM-PCR. PCR rounds one and two used TRBV1-TRBV30 forward primers with a C-beta reverse primer for 10 cycles each. TCRdb redid the calling of the multiplex PCR reads with MiXCR, one entry per CDR3 protein. The sample consists of 65,000 to 90,000 distinct CDR3 sequences, roughly 72% of them appearing once. CDR3 length: 16 amino acids. From germline, CDR1 is SGHDT and CDR2 YYEEEE. This clonotype was seen once. Its antigen is as yet unknown. One end of the junction fails to match germline, which may point to a read error.

Input material: liver tumor tissue from sampling region 1. The subset is: tumor region T1, superior pole. The sequence was collected from a middle-aged man with primary liver carcinoma and hepatitis B virus infection. V usage is TRBV5-6 and J usage is TRBJ1-5; tentative D call: TRBD1 (6 bases). The CDR3 sequence: CASSRRLGAMNQSQHF. CDR3 DNA: TGTGCCAGCAGCCGCCGACTGGGGGCAATGAATCAGTCCCAGCATTTT.